What follows are 8 T cell receptor beta chains derived from one specimen sequenced in a study of identifying expanded T cells in peripheral blood. The table came from immunoSEQ multiplex PCR; TCRdb's copy has only in-frame clones and leaves some out. The sample yields around 90,000 clones, around 88% seen once. The sample comprised blood. These receptors came from a person aged 18 to 70 in good health.

This chain connects TRBV11-2 to TRBJ2-7, with 7 bases that match TRBD1. The CDR3 is made up of 13 amino acids. CDR1 is SGHAT, CDR2 FQNNGV, per germline. The ends lost 5 bases at V and 2 bases at J; junction bases unmatched: 3. For the CDR3, the DNA is TGTGCCAGCAGCCTCGACAGGGCCTACGAGCAGTACTTC. Its protein product is CASSLDRAYEQYF.

The V and J genes are TRBV28 and TRBJ2-1; 10 bases align to TRBD1. The trim removed 3 bases at V and 5 bases at J, leaving 4 bases unmatched. The germline V gene has CDR1 MDHEN and CDR2 SYDVKM. CDR3 size: 15 residues. CDR3 loop: CASSLTGGVNNEQFF. The CDR3 DNA reads as TGTGCCAGCAGTTTGACAGGGGGCGTTAACAATGAGCAGTTCTTC.

The table lists this clone with a count of one. This chain joins TRBV27 and TRBJ1-5; perhaps TRBD1 as D (5 bases). The CDR3 loop spans 14 amino acids. Trimming stripped 6 bases from V and 7 bases from J, with 16 bases between. Germline CDR1 and CDR2: MNHEY and SMNVEV (reference sequence). CDR3 in DNA: TGTGCCAGCAGCAGGGACCTATCTGAACAGCCCCAGCATTTT. Protein sequence: CASSRDLSEQPQHF.

The rearrangement uses TRBV5-1 and TRBJ2-1; 7 nucleotides align to TRBD1. V shed 3 bases, J shed 5 bases, and the junction held 8 bases outside the gene matches. CDR1 is SGHRS and CDR2 is YFSETQ in the germline V gene. This CDR3 has 15 amino acids. CDR3 DNA sequence: TGCGCCAGCAGCTCCCCGAGACAGGGAAACAATGAGCAGTTCTTC. This codes for CASSSPRQGNNEQFF.

The chain links TRBV9 to TRBJ1-1; no reliable D call. The germline gives CDR1 SGDLS, CDR2 YYNGEE. The CDR3 runs 12 residues. V was trimmed by 7 bases and J by 8 bases, leaving 15 bases between them. The chain's CDR3 is CASGPKVGEAFF. The CDR3 DNA follows: TGTGCCAGCGGTCCCAAGGTGGGGGAAGCTTTCTTT.

This chain joins TRBV25-1 and TRBJ2-5; TRBD2 matches at 12 bases. This CDR3 has 17 residues. Trimming cost V 3 bases and J 4 bases; bases outside gene matches: 9. Germline CDR1 reads MGHDK; CDR2 reads SYGVNS. The chain's CDR3 is CASSEQSASGRVETQYF. The CDR3 region has the DNA TGTGCCAGCAGTGAGCAAAGCGCTAGCGGGAGGGTAGAGACCCAGTACTTC.

This clone has a single count. The rearrangement links TRBV7-3 to TRBJ2-7; D gene uncertain. Trimming shortened V by 3 bases and J by 0 bases, and 6 bases separated the two germline ends. The CDR3 is made up of 13 amino acids. Germline CDR1 and CDR2: SGHTA and FQGTGA. The CDR3 region is CASSFSSSYEQYF. The CDR3 DNA follows: TGTGCCAGCAGCTTCAGCAGCTCCTACGAGCAGTACTTC. Full variable domain (rest looked up from reference TRBV7-3 and TRBJ2-7): GAGVSQTPSNKVTEKGKYVELRCDPISGHTALYWYRQSLGQGPEFLIYFQGTGAADDSGLPNDRFFAVRPEGSVSTLKIQRTERGDSAVYLCASSFSSSYEQYFGPGTRLTVT.

Note on this clone: A much larger clone differs from this one at a single base, so this may be a read error. The gene calls are TRBV7-2 and TRBJ2-7; 8 nucleotides line up with TRBD1. The V gene's germline CDR1 is SGHTA and CDR2 FQGNSA. Trimming cost V 5 bases and J 2 bases; bases outside gene matches: 5. CDR3 size: 14 residues. CDR3 in DNA: TGTGCCAGCAGCCCGGACAGGGTGGCCTACGAGCAGTACTTC. It encodes CASSPDRVAYEQYF.